The rows below give T cell receptor beta chains drawn from one sample of a study of CD8+ T cells in alopecia areata. This table comes from immunoSEQ multiplex PCR, and its TCRdb copy is limited to in-frame clones, with some not included. The sample contains fewer than 250,000 clones, about two fifths of which appear only once. This material consisted of CD4+ T cells sorted from blood, taken at approximately week 30, from a patient treated with tofacitinib. These receptor sequences come from a human donor with alopecia areata. CDR3s include the opening cysteine and the closing phenylalanine or tryptophan. A D gene is named only where the DNA matches it firmly. Expanded clones are given a class, and other clones once, few, many or no size at all.

TRBJ2-2,-,few,15,TRBV28,TGTGCCAGCAGTTTACTGGGGCAGGGAACCGGGGAGCTGTTTTTT,CASSLLGQGTGELFF
TRBJ1-1,-,-,13,TRBV28,TGTGCCAGCATCCCGGGGGGGGGCACTGAAGCTTTCTTT,CASIPGGGTEAFF
TRBJ2-7,-,-,15,TRBV4-1,TGCGCCAGCAGCCGGGGAGGGGGCCTCTCCTACGAGCAGTACTTC,CASSRGGGLSYEQYF
TRBJ1-5,-,-,13,TRBV30,TGTGCCTGGAGTGTAAAGGGTAATCAGCCCCAGCATTTT,CAWSVKGNQPQHF
TRBJ2-1,-,-,17,TRBV30,TGTGCCTGGAGTGGGGTATTCGGCCCCAGCTCCTACAATGAGCAGTTCTTC,CAWSGVFGPSSYNEQFF
TRBJ1-1,-,few,13,TRBV5-1,TGCGCCAGCAGCCCCACCGGGATGGGGGAAGCTTTCTTT,CASSPTGMGEAFF
TRBJ2-3,TRBD1,-,15,TRBV30,TGTGCCTGGGGGAGGCCGGCAGGGGGCAAGGATACGCAGTATTTT,CAWGRPAGGKDTQYF
TRBJ2-1,TRBD2,-,16,TRBV7-9,TGTGCCAGCAGCTTATCCTCTCTAGCGGGCTCCAATGAGCAGTTCTTC,CASSLSSLAGSNEQFF
TRBJ1-1,TRBD1,few,16,TRBV7-9,TGTGCCAGCAGCCCCTCTGGACAGGGGAGGCAAACTGAAGCTTTCTTT,CASSPSGQGRQTEAFF
TRBJ1-2,TRBD1,-,16,TRBV19,TGTGCCAGTAGTGGATGGACAGGGGCTGCTAACTATGGCTACACCTTC,CASSGWTGAANYGYTF
TRBJ2-1,-,few,16,TRBV5-1,TGCGCCAGCAGCTTGGGTGCGGGAAGAAAGGACAATGAGCAGTTCTTC,CASSLGAGRKDNEQFF
TRBJ1-1,-,-,14,TRBV6-1,TGTGCCAGCAGTGACTTCCTAGGAGGGACTGAAGCTTTCTTT,CASSDFLGGTEAFF
TRBJ2-2,-,-,14,TRBV25-1,TGTGCCAGCAGGCCCGACAGGAACACCGGGGAGCTGTTTTTT,CASRPDRNTGELFF
TRBJ1-5,-,-,14,TRBV6-1,TGTGCCACCCAGGCGGAACCGAGCAATCAGCCCCAGCATTTT,CATQAEPSNQPQHF
TRBJ2-1,TRBD2,once,16,TRBV5-1,TGCGCCAGCAGCTTGGGCGCGGGAGGCTCCTACAATGAGCAGTTCTTC,CASSLGAGGSYNEQFF
TRBJ2-3,-,-,14,TRBV15,TGTGCCACCAGCAGGAACCCCCGTAGGGATACGCAGTATTTT,CATSRNPRRDTQYF
TRBJ2-1,TRBD2,-,19,TRBV4-1,TGCGCCAGCAGCCAGGGTCCACCAGGCGGGACTAGCGGAAACAATGAGCAGTTCTTC,CASSQGPPGGTSGNNEQFF
TRBJ1-2,TRBD1,-,16,TRBV2,TGTGCCAGCACAAGGGGGCAGGGGGCCGGTAACTATGGCTACACCTTC,CASTRGQGAGNYGYTF
TRBJ1-2,-,-,11,TRBV30,TGTGCCTGGAGTGCCCCAGGAGGCTACACCTTC,CAWSAPGGYTF
TRBJ2-1,TRBD2,-,14,TRBV6-5,TGTGCCAGCAGTAAAGGGACTAGCGAGGCTGAGCAGTTCTTC,CASSKGTSEAEQFF
TRBJ2-6,-,-,15,TRBV5-1,TGCGCCAGCAGCCCACAGTCCTCTGGGGCCAACGTCCTGACTTTC,CASSPQSSGANVLTF
TRBJ2-1,-,-,19,TRBV9,TGTGCCAGCAGCGCATTAGCGCCCGTACCATCCAGCTCCTACAATGAGCAGTTCTTC,CASSALAPVPSSSYNEQFF
TRBJ1-5,-,-,12,TRBV29-1,TGCAGCGTTGTGGAGGGAAATCAGCCCCAGCATTTT,CSVVEGNQPQHF
TRBJ2-7,TRBD2,-,16,TRBV27,TGTGCCAGCAGTTTTCTCCCCCTAGCGGGAGTAGGCGAGCAGTACTTC,CASSFLPLAGVGEQYF
TRBJ1-1,-,-,16,TRBV2,TGTGCCAGCAGCCAAAGACAGTCCCCCATGAACACTGAAGCTTTCTTT,CASSQRQSPMNTEAFF
TRBJ1-3,-,-,15,TRBV23-1,TGCGCCAGCAGTCGAGGGAGCCGCTCTGGAAACACCATATATTTT,CASSRGSRSGNTIYF
TRBJ2-3,-,-,13,TRBV2,TGTGCCAGCAGCAGCGAGATTCCAGATACGCAGTATTTT,CASSSEIPDTQYF
TRBJ2-3,TRBD1,-,15,TRBV27,TGTGCCAGCAGTTTATTGGGACAGAGCACAGATACGCAGTATTTT,CASSLLGQSTDTQYF
TRBJ1-1,TRBD1,-,13,TRBV30,TGTGCCTGGTCGGGACAGTCGCGCACTGAAGCTTTCTTT,CAWSGQSRTEAFF
TRBJ1-2,TRBD1,few,15,TRBV7-9,TGTGCCAGCACCCTGAGGACAGGGTCTAACTATGGCTACACCTTC,CASTLRTGSNYGYTF
TRBJ1-6,-,few,15,TRBV6-1,TGTGCCAGCAGGGGATTTAAGGGGCAGGGGTCACCCCTCCACTTT,CASRGFKGQGSPLHF
TRBJ1-1,TRBD1,few,18,TRBV10-1,TGCGCCAGCAGTACCCTGGGACAGGGTGACGAATCGAACACTGAAGCTTTCTTT,CASSTLGQGDESNTEAFF
TRBJ2-7,-,-,13,TRBV7-9,TGTGCCAGCAGCCCCCCCCTTCTGGATGAGCAGTACTTC,CASSPPLLDEQYF